This TCR beta chain was retrieved from a study of regulatory T cells in long-lasting Graves disease (dated by TCRdb to the early 2020s). As for the study more broadly: In the newly diagnosed Graves' disease group, patients had been taking antithyroid drugs for less than 3 months. Patients with persistent Graves' disease were compared with patients with newly diagnosed Graves' disease using TCR sequencing and RNA sequencing of peripheral blood. The study took place in China and was registered as a clinical trial. TCR sequencing covered about 13 persistent and roughly 20 newly diagnosed Graves' disease patients, some 35 samples in total.

This clonotype was counted many times. The clone's antigen remains unknown. Base qualities are not recorded, but no much larger clone differs from it by a single base. Explained via the paper, the time point label denotes: newly diagnosed GD, antithyroid drugs for less than 3 months. RNA was extracted from PBMCs in TRIzol for both TCR sequencing and RNA sequencing. Graves' disease was diagnosed according to American Thyroid Association guidelines. Patients for the study were recruited at an endocrinology department in Xi'an, China. Each patient gave about 8.1 milliliters of peripheral blood, collected in an EDTA anticoagulant tube. PBMCs were isolated by Ficoll Paque Plus density gradient separation without further T cell sorting. An Agilent 2100 Bioanalyzer and agarose gel were used to assess RNA quality, and a NanoDrop 2000 was used to measure RNA concentration. Libraries came from multiplex PCR. The sample was run on an Illumina HiSeq 4000. To build TCR beta libraries, CDR3 regions were amplified by Arm-PCR using iRepertoire HTBI primers. Before sequencing, the PCR products underwent gel purification. Turning to the authors' computational methods: Across samples, 62 TRBV and roughly 15 TRBJ segments were identified and used for gene usage analysis of CDR3 amino acid clonotypes. COPE and FqMerger were used to merge the filtered high-quality paired reads into contigs. BLAST was used to align contigs to IMGT TRBV, TRBD and TRBJ reference genes, and CDR3 was defined according to IMGT. Highly expanded clones were defined as clonotypes with a frequency above 0.1%. Shannon entropy served as the measure of repertoire diversity, while the Gini coefficient captured V-J evenness. Clonotypes shared by more than one individual were considered public. TCRdb trimmed public reads at Q25 via fastp, called clones via MiXCR and kept in-frame beta chains. Each record represents a unique CDR3 protein, reported with the most common genes and DNA among its rows. These V and J calls are TCRdb output, not the study's own analysis. For this sample there are some 330,000 distinct CDR3 sequences; 12% appear just once. The ten largest clonotypes hold 18% of the sample.

Measured from the cysteine to the phenylalanine, the CDR3 is 14 residues long. The retained sequence is limited to the CDR3, 42 bases, with the frame set at the first base. As encoded in the germline V gene (reference sequence), CDR1 is MNHEY while CDR2 is SMNVEV. Between the V and J ends, shortened by 6 bases and 5 bases respectively, the junction contains 13 bases. What the authors observed across the whole study: Because the primary lesion, thyroid tissue, could not be accessed, the study looked at peripheral blood alone. The authors noted that the small sample size was a limitation that may lower accuracy. Persistent Graves' disease patients showed lower TCR Shannon entropy and fewer highly expanded clones than newly diagnosed patients, suggesting clonal expansion. Patients with persistent disease shared more public clonotypes (fewer than 3,000) than newly diagnosed patients did (more than 900). Only the TCR beta chain was sequenced and analyzed. TRBV28, TRBJ1-2 and TRBJ2-5 were preferentially used in persistent disease, while TRBV20-1 and TRBJ2-1 were favored in newly diagnosed disease.

The same sample was also used in a study of T cells in Graves' hyperthyroidism and ophthalmopathy. As that second study puts it: Stable Graves' hyperthyroidism was defined as the absence of progression to ophthalmopathy over 18 months of follow-up. Hyperthyroidism patients were newly diagnosed, had a disease duration of under 2 months, and were aged 18 to 65 years. The study excluded patients with uncontrolled infections, other autoimmune diseases, pregnancy or lactation. Diagnoses were established on the basis of clinical symptoms, serum thyroxine and TRAb, thyroid ultrasound, and orbital computed tomography. The TCR CDR3 was subjected to a first round of RT-PCR using the HTBI primer set and the Qiagen OneStep RT-PCR kit. Most expanded thyroid clonotypes (frequency above 0.001) were also detected in blood, suggesting blood repertoires may reflect thyroid immune responses. Ophthalmopathy was separated from stable hyperthyroidism by a 13 V-J signature model, with approximately 86% sensitivity and about 84% specificity obtained in cross-validation and 80%/75% obtained in testing. In validation, progression to ophthalmopathy was predicted by the model with approximately 67% sensitivity and under 85% specificity, a median of about 6.8 months before onset. TCR V-J signatures able to tell the groups apart were searched for in a discovery cohort of 100 patients, of whom 43 had Graves' ophthalmopathy and 57 had stable Graves' hyperthyroidism. Prospective prediction of ophthalmopathy was tested in an independent validation cohort of about 19 hyperthyroidism patients and 17 patients who later progressed to ophthalmopathy. The 75 to 100 discovery patients were randomly divided into training and test sets at a 7:3 ratio. Thyroid tissue and blood T-cell repertoires from over 5 Graves' hyperthyroidism patients were also compared in the study. After blood sampling, hyperthyroidism patients were treated with methimazole at a starting dose of 30 mg daily, and ophthalmopathy patients were treated with high-dose intravenous methylprednisolone. The libraries were constructed in a second round of multiplex PCR and then size-selected and purified. Sequencing of the libraries was done on an Illumina HiSeq2000 using paired-end 100 bp reads. Raw data were processed with SOAPnuke, discarding reads with adapters, uncalled bases, mean Phred below 15, or no exact constant-primer or identifier match. High-quality paired reads were merged with COPE v1.2.5, and unique nucleotide sequences were defined as clonotypes. MiTCR v1.1 was used to align the clonotypes against IMGT TRBV, TRBD and TRBJ reference segments. The analysis was restricted to V-J combinations with a frequency above 0.0001, which together covered roughly 99% of the repertoires. The TCS score was defined as the ratio of F50 (clonal expansion) to E x V (chaos), calculated using BLOSUM62-based TCRdist between CDR3 peptides within each V-J. Welch's t-statistics and random forest reduced 500 to 550 V-J features to 13, which were used in a naive Bayes classifier (R e1071). No statistical method was used to set the sample size in advance, and investigators knew the group allocation. According to the paper, TCR Vbeta CDR3 sequencing was carried out on about 140 peripheral blood samples, which came from around 43 ophthalmopathy, fewer than 80 hyperthyroidism and approximately 17 progressor patients.

Sample: peripheral blood mononuclear cells (PBMCs), taken at new diagnosis, from a patient treated with antithyroid drugs. The chain joins TRBV27 to TRBJ1-4; the D gene remains uncertain. This TCR was sampled from a young woman with Graves disease. Donor details come from another sample of the same person, matched by shared clones. DNA sequence: TGTGCCAGCAGCCCCGGACGGGCAAATGAAAAACTGTTTTTT. Its coded protein is CASSPGRANEKLFF. When the CDR3 is completed using the reference TRBV27 and TRBJ1-4 genes on either side, the full variable domain is EAQVTQNPRYLITVTGKKLTVTCSQNMNHEYMSWYRQDPGLGLRQIYYSMNVEVTDKGDVPEGYKVSRKEKRNFPLILESPSPNQTSLYFCASSPGRANEKLFFGSGTQLSVL.